Below, one T cell receptor beta chain is given with its context. The antigen it recognizes is unknown. No quality values exist for individual bases; no much larger clone is one base distant. The Qiagen DNeasy kit was used to extract genomic DNA from unsorted PBMCs and from the negatively selected CD4+ and CD8+ fractions. Amplification of TCR beta CDR3 regions was done by immunoSEQ multiplex PCR with primers that anneal to V and J segments. Amplification bias was minimized using a synthetic immune receptor repertoire, and residual bias was removed computationally after sequencing. As for how the authors treated the data: Custom Python scripts were used to quantify repertoire diversity as the Shannon entropy index. Unsorted, CD4+ and CD8+ repertoires were analyzed separately, except in combined analyses where CD4+ and CD8+ sequences were merged in silico. A clone was considered expanded if an increase in frequency of at least 2-fold after treatment relative to C1D1 was found, and a pseudocount of 0.5 was applied to clones undetected at baseline. Singleton clones were defined as clones with 0 or 1 copy at C1D1, and non-singleton clones were defined as clones with 2 or more copies. Clones expanded in unsorted samples were annotated as CD4+, CD8+ or unknown by matching protein sequences in sorted samples from the same patient. Wilcoxon tests were applied to paired samples to test diversity changes from C1D1 to C4D1. Drawn from immuneACCESS, this table holds only the in-frame rearrangements with V and J called that TCRdb kept. Clones are partly lost; checked studies trace under half to an unresolved V gene and leave the rest unexplained. V and J calls plus clone size are reproduced from that table; the DNA served to infer D and trimming. This sample lists about 97,000 clones; 75% to 90% were detected once. In total, the top ten clones hold 12% of the sample.

This specimen comes from a study of PD-1 blockade in classical Hodgkin lymphoma (dated by TCRdb to between 2020 and 2021). Context from the whole study: Nivolumab dosing was 3 mg/kg intravenously every 2 weeks, continuing until either disease progression or unacceptable toxicity. The study used TCR beta sequencing and CyTOF to define a peripheral blood immune signature of response to PD-1 blockade in classical Hodgkin lymphoma. Overall study results and their limits: Trial patients achieving complete response had baseline diversity similar to newly diagnosed patients, whereas partial responders and progressors had significantly lower diversity. Baseline TCR diversity was reported to be lower in newly diagnosed patients than in healthy donors, and even lower in relapsed/refractory patients. By C4D1, a significant rise was seen in CD4+ TCR diversity but not in CD8+ TCR diversity (p=0.0027 vs p=0.16), and the rise was most apparent among complete responders (p=0.02). The study was limited to a single clinical trial cohort, and causes of repertoire differences, possibly disease activity or prior therapy, remained undefined. Patients starting nivolumab less than 1 year after ASCT had lower diversity and were excluded from later analyses to avoid confounding by immune reconstitution.

Germline trimming amounts to 1 base on V and 8 bases on J, with 7 as the count of junction bases outside the gene matches. The germline V gene sets CDR1 to SGHTA and CDR2 to FQGNSA. The CDR3 has 15 amino acids, counting the end cysteine and phenylalanine. Kept here is only the CDR3 DNA, which spans 45 bases and is read in frame from base 1. Reading the label with the study, this specimen's time point is: cycle 1 day 1 (C1D1), immediately before nivolumab initiation. Relapse after autologous stem cell transplantation had occurred in all trial patients, and cohorts A, B and C were distinguished by prior brentuximab vedotin exposure. The trial cohort was composed of approximately 60 patients with relapsed/refractory classical Hodgkin lymphoma, for whom complete response, partial response or progressive disease was recorded as best overall response. Single-agent nivolumab was administered to trial patients in the multi-cohort phase II CheckMate 205 trial. An independent review committee assessed best overall response using the 2007 International Working Group response criteria. PBMCs from the trial were collected at three points: immediately before nivolumab initiation (C1D1), and during therapy at cycle 2 day 1 and cycle 4 day 1. Peripheral blood was collected in 8 mL Vacutainer Cell Preparation Tubes, from which PBMCs were isolated by centrifugation and then cryopreserved.

The chain links TRBV7-2 with TRBJ2-1; 8 junctional bases match TRBD1. This TCR was sampled from a human donor with classical Hodgkin lymphoma. The sequenced sample was peripheral blood mononuclear cells (PBMCs), obtained at baseline. CDR3 region: CASSLVPTGVDEQFF. The sequenced DNA is TGTGCCAGCAGCTTAGTTCCGACAGGGGTAGATGAGCAGTTCTTC.